This T cell receptor beta chain emerged from a study of cytomegalovirus exposure and HLA in healthy donors. Study-wide points: Later analysis showed TCR association rates varying by HLA locus, highest for DRB1 and lowest for HLA-C.

Regarding this clone: What it binds is not known.

PCR was performed using 60 Vbeta and 13 Jbeta primers. Measured with immunoSEQ multiplex PCR; TCRdb has only the in-frame clones, and not every one. The data show about 67,000 clones, 85% to 90% seen once. V lost 3 bases and J 5 bases, leaving 14 bases between the germline ends. Germline values: CDR1 MDHEN, CDR2 SYDVKM. The CDR3 is made up of 15 amino acids. This rearrangement joins TRBV28 to TRBJ1-5; unclear D gene. The receptor was isolated from a woman in her twenties or thirties in good health and CMV-seropositive. The material sequenced was PBMCs. The chain's CDR3 is CASSFRREKDQPQHF. The DNA of the CDR3 is TGTGCCAGCAGTTTCCGTCGGGAGAAGGATCAGCCCCAGCATTTT.